These T cell receptor beta chains were read from a single sample in a study of blood T cell repertoires in COVID-19. Sequencing used immunoSEQ multiplex PCR; TCRdb keeps in-frame clones, though not all of them. The sample contains 110,000 or so clones, over 65% of which appear only once. The sample consisted of peripheral blood. The source is a man between 60 and 75 years old with acute or convalescent COVID-19. The CDR3 runs from the conserved cysteine through the conserved F or W. Fields, in order: clone size, J gene, D gene, V gene, CDR3 DNA, CDR3 protein. The D gene is left open where the match is weak. Only some rows state a clone size, as once, few, many or a class for expanded clones.

size: NA; J: TRBJ2-2; D: TRBD2; V: TRBV7-8; DNA: TGTGCCAGCAGCTTACAAGCGGGAGGGCCCGGGGAGCTGTTTTTT; CDR3: CASSLQAGGPGELFF
size: NA; J: TRBJ2-1; D: TRBD1; V: TRBV6-5; DNA: TGTGCCAGCAGTTCGACAGGGGGTTGGTCCTACAATGAGCAGTTCTTC; CDR3: CASSSTGGWSYNEQFF
size: NA; J: TRBJ1-1; D: NA; V: TRBV7-9; DNA: TGTGCCAGCAGCTTAATTGAGGCACCCTGTGAAGCTTTCTTT; CDR3: CASSLIEAPCEAFF
size: NA; J: TRBJ1-5; D: TRBD1; V: TRBV2; DNA: TGTGCCAGCAGTGAAGGACAGGGGCCACAGCCCCAGCATTTT; CDR3: CASSEGQGPQPQHF
size: NA; J: TRBJ2-1; D: TRBD2; V: TRBV29-1; DNA: TGCAGCGTGGGACTAGCGGGAACCGAGCAGTTCTTC; CDR3: CSVGLAGTEQFF
size: NA; J: TRBJ1-3; D: NA; V: TRBV5-1; DNA: TGCGCCAGCAGCTTGGCGGGGGAGGAACACACCATATATTTT; CDR3: CASSLAGEEHTIYF
size: NA; J: TRBJ1-1; D: TRBD1; V: TRBV27; DNA: TGTGCCAGCAGTACCCAAAGGACAGGGAACACTGAAGCTTTCTTT; CDR3: CASSTQRTGNTEAFF
size: NA; J: TRBJ2-1; D: TRBD1; V: TRBV13; DNA: TGTGCCAGCAGCCCCCTGGGACAGGGGCCGTACAATGAGCAGTTCTTC; CDR3: CASSPLGQGPYNEQFF
size: NA; J: TRBJ2-5; D: TRBD1; V: TRBV24-1; DNA: TGTGCCACCAGTGATCCAAGAGGGGGCGGAGAGACCCAGTACTTC; CDR3: CATSDPRGGGETQYF
size: NA; J: TRBJ1-2; D: NA; V: TRBV28; DNA: TGTGCCAGCAGTCCGCCCGGGAGGGCTGGCCAAGGTGGCTACACCTTC; CDR3: CASSPPGRAGQGGYTF
size: NA; J: TRBJ2-7; D: NA; V: TRBV29-1; DNA: TGCAGCGTCGGAAAGGATACAGGGAATCCCTACGAGCAGTACTTC; CDR3: CSVGKDTGNPYEQYF
size: NA; J: TRBJ2-7; D: NA; V: TRBV2; DNA: TGTGCCAGCAGTTCCGACAACAGGATACTCTACGAGCAGTACTTC; CDR3: CASSSDNRILYEQYF
size: once; J: TRBJ1-4; D: NA; V: TRBV19; DNA: TGTGCCAGTAGTATAGATCTCAGCGCAACTAATGAAAAACTGTTTTTT; CDR3: CASSIDLSATNEKLFF
size: few; J: TRBJ1-2; D: NA; V: TRBV11-3; DNA: TGTGCCAGCAGCTTAGGCAGGGCCCCTGATTATGGCTACACCTTC; CDR3: CASSLGRAPDYGYTF
size: NA; J: TRBJ1-1; D: NA; V: TRBV6-5; DNA: TGTGCCAGCAGTTACCGTACTGAAGCTTTCTTT; CDR3: CASSYRTEAFF
size: NA; J: TRBJ1-4; D: NA; V: TRBV9; DNA: TGTGCCAGCAGCGTAGACGTGGGGGCGCGAGAAAAACTGTTTTTT; CDR3: CASSVDVGAREKLFF
size: few; J: TRBJ1-5; D: NA; V: TRBV5-8; DNA: TGTGCCAGCAGCTTGGAGCGGGACCCTGGTCAGCCCCAGCATTTT; CDR3: CASSLERDPGQPQHF
size: NA; J: TRBJ2-3; D: TRBD2; V: TRBV6-5; DNA: TGTGCCAGCAGTTACCCCCGGGGGGGGTCAGATACGCAGTATTTT; CDR3: CASSYPRGGSDTQYF
size: NA; J: TRBJ2-7; D: NA; V: TRBV19; DNA: TGTGCCAGTAGTCCAGGGGCGCGGACCTACGAGCAGTACTTC; CDR3: CASSPGARTYEQYF
size: NA; J: TRBJ1-5; D: TRBD1; V: TRBV25-1; DNA: TGTGCCAGCAGTGCAACAGGGGGCGTAAGCCAGCCCCAGCATTTT; CDR3: CASSATGGVSQPQHF
size: NA; J: TRBJ1-5; D: NA; V: TRBV21-1; DNA: TGTGCCAGCAGCCCAAAGAACGGGAACCTGGGCAATCAGCCCCAGCATTTT; CDR3: CASSPKNGNLGNQPQHF
size: NA; J: TRBJ2-2; D: NA; V: TRBV6-5; DNA: TGTGCCAGCAGTTACTCGAGAGTTAACACCGGGGAGCTGTTTTTT; CDR3: CASSYSRVNTGELFF
size: NA; J: TRBJ1-2; D: NA; V: TRBV6-5; DNA: TGTGCCAGCAGTTACCCCTTTGGTAGGGGGTATGGCTACACCTTC; CDR3: CASSYPFGRGYGYTF
size: NA; J: TRBJ2-1; D: TRBD2; V: TRBV4-1; DNA: TGCGCCAGCAGCCCTCGGACTAGCCAAGAGCAGTTCTTC; CDR3: CASSPRTSQEQFF
size: NA; J: TRBJ2-7; D: NA; V: TRBV7-9; DNA: TGTGCCAGCAGTCACCCATGGCAGGGTAACGAGCAGTACTTC; CDR3: CASSHPWQGNEQYF
size: NA; J: TRBJ1-4; D: NA; V: TRBV15; DNA: TGTGCCACCAGCACCCCGGGTGAAAAACTGTTTTTT; CDR3: CATSTPGEKLFF
size: NA; J: TRBJ1-1; D: TRBD1; V: TRBV7-2; DNA: TGTGCCAGCAGCTTAGTTCGACAGGGTGGCGTCGCTTTCTTT; CDR3: CASSLVRQGGVAFF
size: NA; J: TRBJ2-7; D: TRBD2; V: TRBV7-2; DNA: TGTGCCAGCAGCTTATCGGTCACTAGCGGGTTTAGTTCCTACGAGCAGTACTTC; CDR3: CASSLSVTSGFSSYEQYF
size: NA; J: TRBJ1-5; D: NA; V: TRBV7-8; DNA: TGTGCCAGCAGCTTGAAAACAGGGCGCCGACAGCCCCAGCATTTT; CDR3: CASSLKTGRRQPQHF
size: NA; J: TRBJ2-3; D: NA; V: TRBV6-5; DNA: TGTGCCAGCAGCTGGACAGACCCCACAGATACGCAGTATTTT; CDR3: CASSWTDPTDTQYF
size: few; J: TRBJ2-7; D: NA; V: TRBV11-2; DNA: TGTGCCAGCAGCCAATTTTCCAGGGGTGACGAGCAGTACTTC; CDR3: CASSQFSRGDEQYF
size: NA; J: TRBJ1-3; D: NA; V: TRBV4-2; DNA: TGTGCCAGCAGCCAAGTGTCGGGGAAGGGATTCGGAAACACCATATATTTT; CDR3: CASSQVSGKGFGNTIYF
size: NA; J: TRBJ2-1; D: TRBD2; V: TRBV4-1; DNA: TGCGCCAGCAGCCAAGGGCCGGGGGGGATACAGAATGAGCAGTTCTTC; CDR3: CASSQGPGGIQNEQFF
size: NA; J: TRBJ2-1; D: TRBD1; V: TRBV27; DNA: TGTGCCAGCAGTCCGGGACAGGGATCCTACAATGAGCAGTTCTTC; CDR3: CASSPGQGSYNEQFF
size: NA; J: TRBJ2-5; D: NA; V: TRBV6-5; DNA: TGTGCCAGCAGCCGAATCGAGGGAGAGACCCAGTACTTC; CDR3: CASSRIEGETQYF
size: NA; J: TRBJ2-3; D: NA; V: TRBV27; DNA: TGTGCCAGCAGTTTTCAGGGAATAGGTACGCAGTATTTT; CDR3: CASSFQGIGTQYF
size: NA; J: TRBJ1-6; D: NA; V: TRBV28; DNA: TGTGCCAGCAGCCCAGCCACAGGGATGCGATCACCCCTCCACTTT; CDR3: CASSPATGMRSPLHF
size: NA; J: TRBJ1-4; D: NA; V: TRBV2; DNA: TGTGCCAGCAGTGAAGCGCTTCAGGGTACGGGTGAAAAACTGTTTTTT; CDR3: CASSEALQGTGEKLFF
size: NA; J: TRBJ2-1; D: TRBD2; V: TRBV5-1; DNA: TGCGCCAGCAGCCCGATTAGCGGGAGGGCCGGGTACAATGAGCAGTTCTTC; CDR3: CASSPISGRAGYNEQFF
size: few; J: TRBJ2-2; D: TRBD1; V: TRBV28; DNA: TGTGCCAGCAGGAGACCGGGACAGGGGGACACCGGGGAGCTGTTTTTT; CDR3: CASRRPGQGDTGELFF
size: NA; J: TRBJ2-7; D: TRBD1; V: TRBV18; DNA: TGTGCCAGCTCAAGGGACAGCTCCTACGAGCAGTACTTC; CDR3: CASSRDSSYEQYF
size: NA; J: TRBJ2-1; D: NA; V: TRBV19; DNA: TGTGCCAGTAGTATACGCACATCCTCGGGGAATGAGCAGTTCTTC; CDR3: CASSIRTSSGNEQFF
size: NA; J: TRBJ1-1; D: TRBD1; V: TRBV3-1/TRBV3-2; DNA: TGTGCCAGCAGCCTAATTCGGACAGGGTTGGGCGGCACTGAAGCTTTCTTT; CDR3: CASSLIRTGLGGTEAFF
size: NA; J: TRBJ2-7; D: TRBD2; V: TRBV28; DNA: TGTGCCAGCGCGGGGGCCTACGAGCAGTACTTC; CDR3: CASAGAYEQYF
size: NA; J: TRBJ2-2; D: TRBD1; V: TRBV18; DNA: TGTGCCAGCTCACCCGGACAGGGGACGAGGACCGGGGAGCTGTTTTTT; CDR3: CASSPGQGTRTGELFF
size: NA; J: TRBJ1-1; D: TRBD1; V: TRBV6-4; DNA: TGTGCCAGCAGTGAAGGGGTGGGACAGACCAAAGCTTTCTTT; CDR3: CASSEGVGQTKAFF
size: NA; J: TRBJ2-7; D: NA; V: TRBV5-1; DNA: TGCGCCAGCAGCTTTATGGGACACAACTCCTACGAGCAGTACTTC; CDR3: CASSFMGHNSYEQYF
size: NA; J: TRBJ1-6; D: TRBD1; V: TRBV9; DNA: TGTGCCAGCGGAGGACAGGGGAACAATTCACCCCTCCACTTT; CDR3: CASGGQGNNSPLHF
size: NA; J: TRBJ1-2; D: NA; V: TRBV21-1; DNA: TGTGCCAGCAGCAAAAGAGGGTTAGGCTATGGCTACACCTTC; CDR3: CASSKRGLGYGYTF
size: NA; J: TRBJ2-3; D: TRBD1; V: TRBV10-2; DNA: TGCGCCAGCACCCTGACAGGGGACGTCACAGATACGCAGTATTTT; CDR3: CASTLTGDVTDTQYF
size: NA; J: TRBJ1-2; D: TRBD1; V: TRBV6-1; DNA: TGTGCCAGCAGTGGGCATGGCTGGACAGGGGCTAGCTATGGCTACACCTTC; CDR3: CASSGHGWTGASYGYTF
size: NA; J: TRBJ1-2; D: NA; V: TRBV7-2; DNA: TGTGCCAGCAGCTTGGCCACCTCCTATGGCTACACCTTC; CDR3: CASSLATSYGYTF
size: NA; J: TRBJ1-3; D: NA; V: TRBV4-2; DNA: TGTGCCAGCAGCCAAGGGTCCCTGGCAAACACCATATATTTT; CDR3: CASSQGSLANTIYF
size: NA; J: TRBJ2-7; D: NA; V: TRBV28; DNA: TGTGCCAGCAGTTTAACAGGATCCTCTACGATGTGGTACTTC; CDR3: CASSLTGSSTMWYF
size: NA; J: TRBJ2-2; D: NA; V: TRBV11-3; DNA: TGTGCCAGCAGCTTAGACTCCGGGAAGAACACCGGGGAGCTGTTTTTT; CDR3: CASSLDSGKNTGELFF
size: once; J: TRBJ2-7; D: NA; V: TRBV19; DNA: TGTGCCAGTAGTATAGGCGGCAGCTACGAGCAGTACTTC; CDR3: CASSIGGSYEQYF
size: NA; J: TRBJ2-1; D: TRBD2; V: TRBV7-9; DNA: TGTGCCAGCAGCCTACTAGCGGGGGGGTGGAATGAGCAGTTCTTC; CDR3: CASSLLAGGWNEQFF
size: NA; J: TRBJ2-1; D: TRBD2; V: TRBV28; DNA: TGTGCGGCCCTTCCGGGACTAGCGGGCCATGAGCAGTTCTTC; CDR3: CAALPGLAGHEQFF
size: NA; J: TRBJ2-7; D: TRBD2; V: TRBV9; DNA: TGTGCCAGCAGCTTCGGGACTAGCGCAGTCTCGGAGCAGTACTTC; CDR3: CASSFGTSAVSEQYF
size: NA; J: TRBJ2-3; D: NA; V: TRBV19; DNA: TGTGCCAGTAGTATTAAATTCCCCTCAGATACGCAGTATTTT; CDR3: CASSIKFPSDTQYF